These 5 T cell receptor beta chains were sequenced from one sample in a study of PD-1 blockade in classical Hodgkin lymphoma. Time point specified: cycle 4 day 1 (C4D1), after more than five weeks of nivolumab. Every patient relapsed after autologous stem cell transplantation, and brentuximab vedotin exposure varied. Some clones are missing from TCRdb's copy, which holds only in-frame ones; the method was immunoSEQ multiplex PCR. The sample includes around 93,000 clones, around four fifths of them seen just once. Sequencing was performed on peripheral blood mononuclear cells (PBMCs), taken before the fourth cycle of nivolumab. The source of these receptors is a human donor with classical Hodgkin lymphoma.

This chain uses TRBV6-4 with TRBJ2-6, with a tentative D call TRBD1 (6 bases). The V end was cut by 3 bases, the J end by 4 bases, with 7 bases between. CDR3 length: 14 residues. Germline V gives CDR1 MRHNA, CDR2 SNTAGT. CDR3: CASSEGAGANVLTF. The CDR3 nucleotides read TGTGCCAGCAGTGAGGGGGCCGGGGCCAACGTCCTGACTTTC.

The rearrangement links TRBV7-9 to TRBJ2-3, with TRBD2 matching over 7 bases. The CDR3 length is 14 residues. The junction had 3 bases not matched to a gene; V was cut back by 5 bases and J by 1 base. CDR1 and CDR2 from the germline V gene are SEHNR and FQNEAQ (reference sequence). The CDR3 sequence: CASSPRGGTDTQYF. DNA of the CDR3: TGTGCCAGCAGCCCACGGGGGGGCACAGATACGCAGTATTTT.

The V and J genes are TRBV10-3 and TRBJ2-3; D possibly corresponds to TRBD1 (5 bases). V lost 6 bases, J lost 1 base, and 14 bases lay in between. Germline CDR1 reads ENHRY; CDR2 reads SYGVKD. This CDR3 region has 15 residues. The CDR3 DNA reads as TGTGCCATCAGATCAGGGCTCCAACGCACAGATACGCAGTATTTT. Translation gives CAIRSGLQRTDTQYF.

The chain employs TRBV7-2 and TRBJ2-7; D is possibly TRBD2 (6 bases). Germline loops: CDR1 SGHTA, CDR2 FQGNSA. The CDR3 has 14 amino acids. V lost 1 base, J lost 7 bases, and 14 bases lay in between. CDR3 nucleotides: TGTGCCAGCAGCTTAGTTGCGGGACCTACGGAGCAGTACTTC. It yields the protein CASSLVAGPTEQYF.

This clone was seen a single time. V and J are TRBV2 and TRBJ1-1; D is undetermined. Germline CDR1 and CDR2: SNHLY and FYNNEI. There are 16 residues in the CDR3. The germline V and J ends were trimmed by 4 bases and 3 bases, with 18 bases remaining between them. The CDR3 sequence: CASSVEGLGVHTEAFF. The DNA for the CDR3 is TGTGCCAGCAGTGTGGAAGGGCTCGGGGTGCACACTGAAGCTTTCTTT.